Described below is a single TCR beta chain sequence and its context. Antigen: not known. Assay used: immunoSEQ multiplex PCR; TCRdb lists only in-frame clones, some missing. The sample shows around 35,000 clones, around 70% of them seen only once. This sample was included in a study of STAT5B mutations in CD4+ large granular lymphocyte leukemia. Study-wide context: Healthy donors showed HLA-associated enrichment of the CDR3 'QG' motif.

With V trimmed by 0 bases and J by 0 bases, 19 bases remained unmatched. CDR1 is SGDLS and CDR2 is YYNGEE in the germline V gene. The CDR3 length is 21 residues. Study-level results: Patient CD4-sorted repertoires stayed more clonal than healthy ones after leukemic-clone removal. 8/27 top patient clones versus 2/35 control clones were TRBV06-family.

This receptor was taken from a human donor in good health. The source material was CD4+ T cells from blood buffy coats. The genes are TRBV9 and TRBJ2-3; TRBD1 matches at 7 bases. The CDR3 nucleotides are TGTGCCAGCAGCGTAGACCCTGGGCAGGGGGTCACATATACTAGCACAGATACGCAGTATTTT. Amino acids: CASSVDPGQGVTYTSTDTQYF. Using reference TRBV9 and TRBJ2-3 for the parts outside the CDR3, the full variable domain is DSGVTQTPKHLITATGQRVTLRCSPRSGDLSVYWYQQSLDQGLQFLIQYYNGEERAKGNILERFSAQQFPDLHSELNLSSLELGDSALYFCASSVDPGQGVTYTSTDTQYFGPGTRLTVL.